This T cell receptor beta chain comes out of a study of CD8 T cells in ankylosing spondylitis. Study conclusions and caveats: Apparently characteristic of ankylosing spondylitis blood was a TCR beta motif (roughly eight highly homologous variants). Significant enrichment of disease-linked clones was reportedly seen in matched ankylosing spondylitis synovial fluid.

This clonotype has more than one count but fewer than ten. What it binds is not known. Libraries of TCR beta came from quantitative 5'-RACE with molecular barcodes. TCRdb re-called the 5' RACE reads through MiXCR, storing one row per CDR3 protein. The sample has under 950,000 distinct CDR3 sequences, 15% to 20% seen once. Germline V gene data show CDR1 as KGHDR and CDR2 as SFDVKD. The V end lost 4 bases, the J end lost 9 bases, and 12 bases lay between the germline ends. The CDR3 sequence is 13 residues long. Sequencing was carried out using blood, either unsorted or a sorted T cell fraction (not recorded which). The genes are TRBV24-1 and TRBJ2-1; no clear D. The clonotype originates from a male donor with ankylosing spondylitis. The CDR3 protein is CATSEDPLGEQFF. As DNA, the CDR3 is TGTGCCACCAGTGAGGACCCCTTGGGTGAGCAGTTCTTC.